Sequencing of this T cell receptor beta chain was carried out in a study of T cells in Graves' hyperthyroidism and ophthalmopathy. Trimming cost V 3 bases and J 4 bases, with 24 bases left between them. The CDR3 sequence is 18 residues long. CDR1 and CDR2 (germline): ENHRY, SYGVKD. Template material for amplifying TCR beta CDR3 regions consisted of RNA transcripts. The TCR CDR3 first-round RT-PCR relied on the HTBI primer set. A single record per CDR3 protein comes from TCRdb applying MiXCR to the multiplex PCR reads. The repertoire has 210,000 or so distinct CDR3 sequences, 15% to 20% of them found once; the top ten carry approximately 46%. This clonotype showed up many times.

The sample comprised blood. The V call is TRBV10-3, the J call TRBJ1-2; the D gene is possibly TRBD1 (6 bases). This TCR was recovered from a man aged 50 or older with Graves' hyperthyroidism. The CDR3 DNA reads as TGTGCCATCAGTGATATGGGCAACAGGGCGACCGCGGTCTATGGCTACACCTTC. It encodes CAISDMGNRATAVYGYTF.